This note documents a single T cell receptor beta chain sequence. A read error may produce the germline difference seen at one junction end. A sample-barcoded 5' primer and a J-beta primer mix were used in a second PCR of roughly 7 to 11 cycles. Every cDNA molecule carried a tag from a template-switch adaptor bearing 12 random nucleotides. TCRdb recomputed calls from the 5' RACE reads with MiXCR, one row per CDR3 protein. The sample includes more than 750,000 distinct CDR3 sequences, approximately 32% of them seen just once. The authors isolated at least 6.5 million PBMCs per sample. The CDR3 is made up of 16 amino acids. CDR1 SGHRS and CDR2 YFSETQ come from the germline V gene. The data belong to a study of blood T cells in healthy people across ages. Study at large: The template switching approach captured approximately one barcoded beta molecule for every two T cells.

These data are also associated with another study on T cells of mothers and their children. That source reports: For the second PCR, the M1S primer put in sample barcodes and 2-4 random nucleotides.

The sequencing sample was made of blood. J is TRBJ1-1 and V is TRBV5-1, with D maybe TRBD1 (6 bases). This TCR derives from a woman aged 35 to 49 in good health. CDR3 nucleotides: TGCGCCAGCAGCTTGGCGCAGGGTGGGGGCAACACTAAAGCTTTCTTT. Its protein is CASSLAQGGGNTKAFF.